Following are 29 T cell receptor beta chains from one sample sequenced in a study of T cell responses to AZD1222 COVID-19 vaccine. Assay: immunoSEQ multiplex PCR; the TCRdb copy retains only in-frame clones and omits some. The table shows some 160,000 clones, with about 92% occurring only once. The sequenced sample was peripheral blood, obtained on day 0 of AZD1222 vaccination. These receptors were obtained from an adult in good health.

CDR3 amino acids: CASSPWTGGSGNTIYF. CDR3 bases: TGTGCCAGCTCACCATGGACAGGCGGCTCTGGAAACACCATATATTTT. The rearrangement uses TRBV18 and TRBJ1-3, with 7 positions matching TRBD1. The V segment lost 2 bases and the J segment 0 bases; nucleotides outside the gene matches: 4. Germline lookup yields CDR1 KGHSH and CDR2 LQKENI. The length of the CDR3 is 16 residues. The full variable domain, with the rest looked up from reference TRBV18 and TRBJ1-3, is NAGVMQNPRHLVRRRGQEARLRCSPMKGHSHVYWYRQLPEEGLKFMVYLQKENIIDESGMPKERFSAEFPKEGPSILRIQQVVRGDSAAYFCASSPWTGGSGNTIYFGEGSWLTVV.

This clone has only one observation. The chain carries TRBV2 and TRBJ2-5; 7 bases align to TRBD1. The CDR3 is made up of 13 amino acids. Germline CDR1 and CDR2: SNHLY and FYNNEI. After removal of 7 bases from V and 4 bases from J, the junction contained 6 bases not matched to a gene. The CDR3 here is CASTARQGETQYF. DNA for the CDR3: TGTGCCAGCACCGCCCGACAGGGAGAGACCCAGTACTTC. Looking up the rest from reference TRBV2 and TRBJ2-5 gives the full variable domain: EPEVTQTPSHQVTQMGQEVILRCVPISNHLYFYWYRQILGQKVEFLVSFYNNEISEKSEIFDDQFSVERPDGSNFTLKIRSTKLEDSAMYFCASTARQGETQYFGPGTRLLVL.

The V gene is TRBV15, the J gene TRBJ2-7, with 8 bases fitting TRBD1. V lost 2 bases to trimming and J lost 5 bases; unmatched junction nucleotides: 8. Germline assignment: CDR1 LNHNV and CDR2 YYDKDF (reference sequence). The CDR3 consists of 15 residues. The CDR3 nucleotides are TGTGCCACCAGCAGATCGGACAGGGATGGGGACGAGCAGTACTTC. It encodes CATSRSDRDGDEQYF.

This chain's CDR3 is CASSPYGLINQPQHF. CDR3 coding DNA: TGTGCCAGCAGCCCTTACGGACTCATCAATCAGCCCCAGCATTTT. V and J are TRBV5-8 and TRBJ1-5; unclear D gene. The ends were cut back, 4 bases at V and 3 bases at J, with 14 bases in the middle. This CDR3 contains 15 residues. Germline V CDR1 and CDR2: SGHTS, YDEGEE.

The chain recombines TRBV5-1 with TRBJ2-7; 9 bases agree with TRBD1. The CDR3 consists of 16 residues. With 2 bases clipped from V and 5 bases from J, the junction kept 11 bases outside the gene matches. In germline, CDR1 is SGHRS, CDR2 YFSETQ. The CDR3 DNA reads TGCGCCAGCAGCTTTACCGGGACAGGGATTTCCCACGAGCAGTACTTC. Its protein is CASSFTGTGISHEQYF. The full variable domain, completed using reference TRBV5-1 and TRBJ2-7, is KAGVTQTPRYLIKTRGQQVTLSCSPISGHRSVSWYQQTPGQGLQFLFEYFSETQRNKGNFPGRFSGRQFSNSRSEMNVSTLELGDSALYLCASSFTGTGISHEQYFGPGTRLTVT.

The chain couples TRBV4-3 to TRBJ1-5, with D maybe TRBD1 (6 bases). The length of the CDR3 is 15 residues. CDR1 is LGHNA, CDR2 YSLEER, per germline. V shed 5 bases and J shed 6 bases, with 17 bases lying between them. The CDR3: CASSEQQGSSQPQHF. The CDR3 coding sequence is TGCGCCAGCAGCGAGCAACAGGGTTCTAGTCAGCCCCAGCATTTT.

This sequence joins TRBV3-1 (or the pseudogene TRBV3-2) and TRBJ2-1, with TRBD1 matching over 7 bases. CDR1 LGHDT and CDR2 YNNKEL come from the germline V gene (reference sequence). The CDR3 contains 14 residues. V lost 3 bases, J lost 7 bases, and 6 bases stayed unmatched. In nucleotides, the CDR3 is TGTGCCAGCAGCCAGACAGGGTCTCTGAATGAGCAGTTCTTC. It is translated as CASSQTGSLNEQFF.

The rearrangement uses TRBV18 and TRBJ1-5, with D uncertain. Trimming removed 5 bases at V and 3 bases at J, with 8 bases between. CDR1 KGHSH and CDR2 LQKENI come from the germline V gene. The CDR3 is made up of 13 amino acids. CDR3 residues: CASSTNYNQPQHF. In DNA form, the CDR3 reads TGTGCCAGCTCAACGAATTACAATCAGCCCCAGCATTTT.

This sequence joins TRBV5-6 and TRBJ1-2; TRBD1 is a possible D gene (5 bases). The CDR3 contains 15 residues. The V end was cut by 3 bases, the J end by 2 bases, with 14 bases between. Germline CDR1 is SGHDT and CDR2 is YYEEEE. DNA of the CDR3: TGTGCCAGCAGCTCGGTTGACAGTTCCAACTATGGCTACACCTTC. Encoded protein: CASSSVDSSNYGYTF.

The rearrangement joins TRBV27 to TRBJ2-7; TRBD2 matches 8 bases. The V gene end was trimmed by 5 bases and the J gene end by 0 bases; junction bases not matched to a gene: 12. Germline V CDR1 and CDR2: MNHEY, SMNVEV (reference sequence). This CDR3 has 17 residues. The CDR3: CASSPISWSGGSYEQYF. The CDR3 DNA is TGTGCCAGCAGTCCTATATCATGGAGCGGGGGCTCCTACGAGCAGTACTTC.

The gene calls are TRBV3-1 (or the pseudogene TRBV3-2) and TRBJ1-3; D not certain. The CDR3 has 14 amino acids. The V gene's germline CDR1 is LGHDT and CDR2 YNNKEL (reference sequence). V lost 2 bases, J lost 0 bases, and 5 bases lay in between. CDR3 in DNA: TGTGCCAGCAGCCAATCTCCCTCTGGAAACACCATATATTTT. It yields the protein CASSQSPSGNTIYF.

A single count supports this clone. This chain uses TRBV20-1 with TRBJ1-1; D is possibly TRBD1 (6 bases). V dropped 3 bases and J dropped 3 bases, with 14 bases sitting between them. The CDR3 is 14 amino acids. Germline V gene sequence: CDR1 DFQATT, CDR2 SNEGSKA (reference sequence). CDR3 residues: CSASWTVLYTEAFF. DNA for the CDR3: TGCAGTGCTAGTTGGACAGTGTTATACACTGAAGCTTTCTTT.

The chain recombines TRBV28 with TRBJ1-1; D might be TRBD1 (6 bases). Trimming left V 4 bases short and J 4 bases short, with 19 bases between. The CDR3 covers 16 residues. The germline gives CDR1 MDHEN, CDR2 SYDVKM. The CDR3 protein is CASSYIQGLSVTEAFF. The CDR3 coding sequence is TGTGCCAGCAGTTATATACAGGGATTATCTGTCACTGAAGCTTTCTTT.

As regards this clone: This CDR3 is also generated by other DNA sequences in the sample. J is TRBJ2-2 and V is TRBV18; no firm D call. The CDR3 is 12 residues long. CDR1 is KGHSH, CDR2 LQKENI, per germline. The V end was cut by 1 base, the J end by 6 bases, with 3 bases between. As DNA, the CDR3 is TGTGCCAGCTCACCACGAGCCGGGGAGCTGTTTTTT. It encodes CASSPRAGELFF.

The chain is built from TRBV7-2 and TRBJ1-1; no firm D call. From germline, CDR1 is SGHTA and CDR2 FQGNSA. V lost 0 bases, J lost 1 base, and 9 bases lay in between. The length of the CDR3 is 15 residues. The CDR3 nucleotides read TGTGCCAGCAGCTTAGCTGGGGTAGCGAACACTGAAGCTTTCTTT. This sequence encodes CASSLAGVANTEAFF.

CDR3 nucleotides: TGCGCCAGCAGCCAAGGAATTAAGGACAGGGAGAAGCTTAGCAATCAGCCCCAGCATTTT. Protein product: CASSQGIKDREKLSNQPQHF. The gene calls are TRBV4-1 and TRBJ1-5, with 8 bases matching TRBD1. The J segment lost 0 bases and the V segment lost 1 base, leaving 14 bases of the junction unmatched. The germline V gene has CDR1 MGHRA and CDR2 YSYEKL. The CDR3 loop spans 20 amino acids.

The rearrangement uses TRBV3-1 (or the pseudogene TRBV3-2) and TRBJ1-2; 10 nucleotides line up with TRBD1. CDR3 length: 14 amino acids. Trimming cost V 8 bases and J 3 bases; bases outside gene matches: 6. CDR1 and CDR2 from the germline V gene are LGHDT and YNNKEL (reference sequence). CDR3 loop: CASRGTGVHYGYTF. The CDR3 bases are TGTGCCAGCCGCGGGACAGGGGTTCACTATGGCTACACCTTC.

The chain carries TRBV7-2 and TRBJ2-1; a weak D match, TRBD1 (5 bases). Trimming removed 2 bases at V and 4 bases at J, with 15 bases between. The CDR3 length is 16 residues. The germline CDR1 and CDR2 sequences are SGHTA and FQGNSA. The CDR3 region is CASSLRIQPGYNEQFF. CDR3 nucleotide sequence: TGTGCCAGCAGCTTAAGGATCCAACCAGGGTACAATGAGCAGTTCTTC.

The genes are TRBV11-2 and TRBJ1-1; weak D call: TRBD1 (6 bases). CDR3 length: 16 amino acids. V lost 1 base and J 3 bases, leaving 15 bases between the germline ends. From germline, CDR1 is SGHAT and CDR2 FQNNGV. The CDR3 region has the DNA TGTGCCAGCAGCTTAGGGTCAGGGGCGTTCGACACTGAAGCTTTCTTT. Translation gives CASSLGSGAFDTEAFF.

The J gene is TRBJ1-6, the V gene TRBV30; TRBD1 might be the D (5 bases). CDR1 and CDR2 from the germline V gene are GTSNPN and SVGIG (reference sequence). This CDR3 is 14 amino acids long. Trimming took 4 bases from V and 1 from J, leaving 8 bases between them. CDR3 in amino acids: CAWKRGSYNSPLHF. The CDR3 DNA is TGTGCCTGGAAGAGGGGATCCTATAATTCACCCCTCCACTTT.

This clone is a singleton in its sample. The chain recombines TRBV29-1 with TRBJ1-3; D gene uncertain. The V gene lost 6 bases and the J gene lost 0 bases, with 6 bases spanning the gap. CDR1 is SQVTM and CDR2 is ANQGSEA in the germline V gene. This CDR3 has 12 residues. This CDR3 is CSVKSSGNTIYF. CDR3 DNA: TGCAGCGTGAAAAGCTCTGGAAACACCATATATTTT.

This clone was recorded only once. The J gene is TRBJ2-7, the V gene TRBV7-2; D ambiguous. V gave up 1 base and J gave up 4 bases, with 8 bases separating them. The CDR3 contains 13 residues. Germline CDR1 is SGHTA and CDR2 is FQGNSA. The CDR3 nucleotides are TGTGCCAGCAGCTTAGAACCCGAGTACGAGCAGTACTTC. Residues: CASSLEPEYEQYF.

V usage is TRBV28 and J usage is TRBJ1-5; 9 nucleotides match TRBD1. Germline V gene data show CDR1 as MDHEN and CDR2 as SYDVKM. With V trimmed by 4 bases and J by 3 bases, 4 bases remained unmatched. The CDR3 loop spans 15 amino acids. The CDR3, as DNA: TGTGCCAGCAGTTCACAGGGGGCCGTCAATCAGCCCCAGCATTTT. This codes for CASSSQGAVNQPQHF.

This chain uses TRBV18 with TRBJ1-1; D remains unclear. This CDR3 spans 14 amino acids. V lost 0 bases to trimming and J lost 1 base, with 6 bases between them. The germline V gene has CDR1 KGHSH and CDR2 LQKENI. The CDR3 DNA sequence: TGTGCCAGCTCACCACCGTGGGGGAACACTGAAGCTTTCTTT. Its protein product is CASSPPWGNTEAFF.

This chain uses TRBV18 with TRBJ1-2; perhaps TRBD1 as D (5 bases). Trimming stripped 3 bases from V and 6 bases from J, with 14 bases between. The CDR3 length is 14 residues. The germline V gene encodes CDR1 KGHSH and CDR2 LQKENI. As DNA, the CDR3 is TGTGCCAGCTCACCTTTTTCAGGGTCGGATGGCTACACCTTC. It is translated as CASSPFSGSDGYTF.

This rearrangement joins TRBV2 to TRBJ1-2; TRBD1 is a possible D gene (5 bases). The CDR3 sequence is 14 residues long. V dropped 1 base and J dropped 4 bases, with 10 bases sitting between them. From germline, CDR1 is SNHLY and CDR2 FYNNEI. The CDR3 DNA sequence: TGTGCCAGCAGTGAAGTCCGGGGGGGCTATGGCTACACCTTC. It translates to CASSEVRGGYGYTF.

The chain carries TRBV30 and TRBJ2-3; TRBD1 agrees at 7 bases. The germline gives CDR1 GTSNPN, CDR2 SVGIG (reference sequence). V gave up 2 bases and J gave up 6 bases; unmatched junction bases: 5. This CDR3 is built from 13 residues. This CDR3 is CAWSFQGVDTQYF. DNA of the CDR3: TGTGCCTGGAGTTTTCAGGGGGTTGATACGCAGTATTTT.

The count of this clone is one. The chain combines TRBV7-2 with TRBJ1-5, with TRBD1 as a possible D gene (5 bases). CDR1 SGHTA and CDR2 FQGNSA come from the germline V gene. Trimming cost V 2 bases and J 4 bases, with 12 bases left between them. This CDR3 has 15 amino acids. The CDR3: CASSLRFGGNQPQHF. CDR3 sequence (DNA): TGTGCCAGCAGCTTAAGGTTCGGGGGAAATCAGCCCCAGCATTTT.

This sequence joins TRBV10-3 and TRBJ2-7; the match to TRBD2 covers 7 bases. The CDR3 totals 15 residues. CDR1 is ENHRY, CDR2 SYGVKD, per germline. Trimming at V came to 4 bases and at J to 6 bases, leaving 12 bases not matched to a gene. The CDR3 DNA follows: TGTGCCATCAGTGTACGAAGCGGGGAAGTTAGCGAGCAGTACTTC. Amino acids: CAISVRSGEVSEQYF.